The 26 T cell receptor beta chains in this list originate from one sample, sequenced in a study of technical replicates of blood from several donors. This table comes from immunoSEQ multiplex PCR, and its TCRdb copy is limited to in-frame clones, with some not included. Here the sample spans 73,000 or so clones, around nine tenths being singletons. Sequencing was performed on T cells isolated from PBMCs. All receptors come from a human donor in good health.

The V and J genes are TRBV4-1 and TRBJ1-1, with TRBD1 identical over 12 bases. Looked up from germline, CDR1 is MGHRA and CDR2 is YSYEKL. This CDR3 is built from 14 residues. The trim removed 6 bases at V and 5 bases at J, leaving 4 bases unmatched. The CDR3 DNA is TGCGCCAGCAGTCCGGGACAGGGGGCAACTGAAGCTTTCTTT. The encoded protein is CASSPGQGATEAFF.

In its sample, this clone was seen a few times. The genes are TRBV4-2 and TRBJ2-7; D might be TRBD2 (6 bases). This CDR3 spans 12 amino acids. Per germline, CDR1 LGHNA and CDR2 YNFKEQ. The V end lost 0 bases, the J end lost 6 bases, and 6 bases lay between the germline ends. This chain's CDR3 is CASSQEGLEQYF. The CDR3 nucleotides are TGTGCCAGCAGCCAAGAGGGACTCGAGCAGTACTTC.

The CDR3 is CASSLVGAETQYF. The CDR3 DNA is TGTGCCAGCAGCTTGGTTGGGGCAGAGACCCAGTACTTC. The chain is built from TRBV5-8 and TRBJ2-5; D possibly corresponds to TRBD1 (5 bases). Trimming removed 0 bases from V and 4 bases from J, with 7 bases in between. The CDR3 contains 13 residues. CDR1 and CDR2 from the germline V gene are SGHTS and YDEGEE.

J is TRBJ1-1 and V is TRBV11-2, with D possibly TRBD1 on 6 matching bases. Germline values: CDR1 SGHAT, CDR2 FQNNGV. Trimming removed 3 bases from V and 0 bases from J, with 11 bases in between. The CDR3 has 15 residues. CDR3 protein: CASSFSGDVNTEAFF. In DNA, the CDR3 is TGTGCCAGCAGCTTCTCAGGGGACGTGAACACTGAAGCTTTCTTT.

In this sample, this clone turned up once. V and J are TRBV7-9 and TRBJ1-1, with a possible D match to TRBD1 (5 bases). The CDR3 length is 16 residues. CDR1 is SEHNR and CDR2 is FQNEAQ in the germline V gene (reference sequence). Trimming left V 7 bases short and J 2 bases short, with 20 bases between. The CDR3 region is CASIPEPGWENTEAFF. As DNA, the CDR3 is TGTGCCAGCATCCCTGAGCCAGGGTGGGAAAACACTGAAGCTTTCTTT.

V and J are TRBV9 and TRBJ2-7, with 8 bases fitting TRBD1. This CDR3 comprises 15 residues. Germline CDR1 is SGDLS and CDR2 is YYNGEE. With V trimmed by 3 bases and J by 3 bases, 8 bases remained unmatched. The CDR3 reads CASSAIGTGFYEQYF. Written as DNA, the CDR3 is TGTGCCAGCAGCGCCATCGGGACAGGATTCTACGAGCAGTACTTC.

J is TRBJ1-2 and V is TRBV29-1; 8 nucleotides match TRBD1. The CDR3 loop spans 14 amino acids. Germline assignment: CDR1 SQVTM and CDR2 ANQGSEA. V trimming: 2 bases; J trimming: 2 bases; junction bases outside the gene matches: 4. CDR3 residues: CSVESSGGNYGYTF. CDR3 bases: TGCAGCGTTGAAAGTTCAGGGGGCAACTATGGCTACACCTTC.

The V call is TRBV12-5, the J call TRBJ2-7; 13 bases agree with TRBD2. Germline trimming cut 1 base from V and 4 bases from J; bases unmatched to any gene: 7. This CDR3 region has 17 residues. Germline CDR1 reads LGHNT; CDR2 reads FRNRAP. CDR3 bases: TGTGCTAGTGGTTTGGGACTCAGGACTAGCGGGAGATACGAGCAGTACTTC. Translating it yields CASGLGLRTSGRYEQYF.

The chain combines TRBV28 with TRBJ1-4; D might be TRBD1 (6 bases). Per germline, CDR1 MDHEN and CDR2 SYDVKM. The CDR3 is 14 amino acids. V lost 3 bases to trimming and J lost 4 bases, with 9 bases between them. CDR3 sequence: CASSLGALNEKLFF. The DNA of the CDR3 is TGTGCCAGCAGTTTGGGGGCCCTTAATGAAAAACTGTTTTTT.

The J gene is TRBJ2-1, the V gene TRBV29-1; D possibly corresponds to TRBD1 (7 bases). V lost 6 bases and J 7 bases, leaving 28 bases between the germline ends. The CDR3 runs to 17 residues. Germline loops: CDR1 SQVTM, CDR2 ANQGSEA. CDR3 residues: CSVAGRQGRTYTNEQFF. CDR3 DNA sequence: TGCAGCGTCGCCGGGAGACAGGGCCGAACCTACACGAATGAGCAGTTCTTC.

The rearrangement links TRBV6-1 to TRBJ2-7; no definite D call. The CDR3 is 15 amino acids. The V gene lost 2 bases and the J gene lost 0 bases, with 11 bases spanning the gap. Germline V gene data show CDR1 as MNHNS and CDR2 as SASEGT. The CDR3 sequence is CASSEQQSLSYEQYF. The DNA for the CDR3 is TGTGCCAGCAGTGAACAACAGAGCCTCTCCTACGAGCAGTACTTC.

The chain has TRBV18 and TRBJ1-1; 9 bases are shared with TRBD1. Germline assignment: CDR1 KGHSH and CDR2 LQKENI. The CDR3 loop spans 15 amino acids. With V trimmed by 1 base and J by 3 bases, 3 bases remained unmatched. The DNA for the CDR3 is TGTGCCAGCTCACCACGACGACAGGGGGACACTGAAGCTTTCTTT. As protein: CASSPRRQGDTEAFF.

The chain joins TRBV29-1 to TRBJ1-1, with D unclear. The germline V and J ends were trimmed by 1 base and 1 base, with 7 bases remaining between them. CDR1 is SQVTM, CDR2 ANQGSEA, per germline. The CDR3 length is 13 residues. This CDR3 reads CSVEGATNTEAFF. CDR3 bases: TGCAGCGTTGAAGGGGCAACGAACACTGAAGCTTTCTTT.

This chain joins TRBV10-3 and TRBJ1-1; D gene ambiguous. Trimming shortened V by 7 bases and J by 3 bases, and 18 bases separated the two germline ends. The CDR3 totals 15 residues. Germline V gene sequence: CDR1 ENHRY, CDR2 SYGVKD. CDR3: CAITRFGSSDTEAFF. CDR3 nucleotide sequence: TGTGCCATCACCCGATTCGGTTCATCGGACACTGAAGCTTTCTTT.

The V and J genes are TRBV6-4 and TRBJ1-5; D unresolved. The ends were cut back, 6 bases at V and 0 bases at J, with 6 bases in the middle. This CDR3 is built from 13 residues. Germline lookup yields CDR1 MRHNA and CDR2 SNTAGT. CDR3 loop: CASRDRSNQPQHF. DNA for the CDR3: TGTGCCAGCAGGGACCGTAGCAATCAGCCCCAGCATTTT.

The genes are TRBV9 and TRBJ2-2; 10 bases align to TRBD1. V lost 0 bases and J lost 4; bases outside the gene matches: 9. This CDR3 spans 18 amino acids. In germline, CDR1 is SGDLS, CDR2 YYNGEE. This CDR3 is CASSVEGGTGVPTGELFF. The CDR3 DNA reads TGTGCCAGCAGCGTAGAAGGAGGGACAGGGGTCCCCACCGGGGAGCTGTTTTTT. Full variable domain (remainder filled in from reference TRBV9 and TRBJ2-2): DSGVTQTPKHLITATGQRVTLRCSPRSGDLSVYWYQQSLDQGLQFLIQYYNGEERAKGNILERFSAQQFPDLHSELNLSSLELGDSALYFCASSVEGGTGVPTGELFFGEGSRLTVL.

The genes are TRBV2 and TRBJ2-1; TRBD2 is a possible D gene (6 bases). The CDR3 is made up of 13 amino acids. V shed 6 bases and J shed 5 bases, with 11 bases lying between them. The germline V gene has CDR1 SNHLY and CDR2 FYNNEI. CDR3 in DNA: TGTGCCAGCAGATTAGTAGCGGACAATGAGCAGTTCTTC. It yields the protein CASRLVADNEQFF.

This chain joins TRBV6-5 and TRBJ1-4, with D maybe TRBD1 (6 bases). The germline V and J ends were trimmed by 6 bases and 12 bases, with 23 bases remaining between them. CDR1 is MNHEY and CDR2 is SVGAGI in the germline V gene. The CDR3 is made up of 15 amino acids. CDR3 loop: CASSPLTGLKRELFF. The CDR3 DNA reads TGTGCCAGCAGCCCCTTGACAGGCCTAAAGAGGGAACTGTTTTTT.

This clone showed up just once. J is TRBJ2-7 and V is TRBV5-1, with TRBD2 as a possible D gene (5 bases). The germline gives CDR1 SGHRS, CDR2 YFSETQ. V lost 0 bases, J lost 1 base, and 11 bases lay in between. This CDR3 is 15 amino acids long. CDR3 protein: CASSLAASGSYEQYF. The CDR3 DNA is TGCGCCAGCAGCTTGGCAGCGTCGGGATCCTACGAGCAGTACTTC.

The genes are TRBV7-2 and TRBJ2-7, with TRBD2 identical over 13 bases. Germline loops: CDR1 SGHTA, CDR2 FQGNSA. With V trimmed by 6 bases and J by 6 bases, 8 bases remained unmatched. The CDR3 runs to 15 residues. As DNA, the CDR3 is TGTGCCAGCAGATCGGGACTAGCGGGACTGGGCGAGCAGTACTTC. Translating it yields CASRSGLAGLGEQYF.

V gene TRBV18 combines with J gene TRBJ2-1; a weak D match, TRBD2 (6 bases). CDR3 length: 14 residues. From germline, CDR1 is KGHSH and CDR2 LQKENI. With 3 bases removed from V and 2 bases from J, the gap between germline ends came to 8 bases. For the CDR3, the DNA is TGTGCCAGCTCACCGACTAGAACCTACAATGAGCAGTTCTTC. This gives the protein CASSPTRTYNEQFF.

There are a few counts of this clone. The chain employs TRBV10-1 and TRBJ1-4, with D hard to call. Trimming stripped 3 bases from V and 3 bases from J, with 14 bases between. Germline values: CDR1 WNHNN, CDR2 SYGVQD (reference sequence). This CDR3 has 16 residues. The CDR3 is CASSDGPTAANEKLFF. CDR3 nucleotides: TGCGCCAGCAGTGACGGACCCACAGCGGCTAATGAAAAACTGTTTTTT.

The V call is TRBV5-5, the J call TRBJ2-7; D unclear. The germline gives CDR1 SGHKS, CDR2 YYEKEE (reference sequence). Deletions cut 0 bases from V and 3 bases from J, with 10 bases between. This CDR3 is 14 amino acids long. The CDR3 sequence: CASSLEADFYEQYF. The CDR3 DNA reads TGTGCCAGCAGCTTGGAGGCAGACTTCTACGAGCAGTACTTC.

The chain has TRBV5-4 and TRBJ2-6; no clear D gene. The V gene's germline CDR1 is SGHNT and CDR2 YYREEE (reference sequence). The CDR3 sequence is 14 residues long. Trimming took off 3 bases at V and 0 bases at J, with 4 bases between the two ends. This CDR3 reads CASSSGSGANVLTF. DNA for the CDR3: TGTGCCAGCAGCTCCGGCTCTGGGGCCAACGTCCTGACTTTC.

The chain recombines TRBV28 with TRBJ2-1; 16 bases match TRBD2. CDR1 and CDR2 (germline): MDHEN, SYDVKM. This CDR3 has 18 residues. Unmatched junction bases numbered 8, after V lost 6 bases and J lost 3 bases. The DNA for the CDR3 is TGTGCCAGCAGGGCATTGGGACTAGCGGGAGGGTACTACAATGAGCAGTTCTTC. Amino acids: CASRALGLAGGYYNEQFF.

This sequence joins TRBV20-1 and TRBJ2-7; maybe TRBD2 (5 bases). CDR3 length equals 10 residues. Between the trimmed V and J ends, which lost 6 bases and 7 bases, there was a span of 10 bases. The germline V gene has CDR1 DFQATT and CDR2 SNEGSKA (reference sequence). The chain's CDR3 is CSANSEEQYF. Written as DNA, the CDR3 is TGCAGTGCGAATAGCGAGGAGCAGTACTTC.